This T cell receptor beta chain was obtained from a study of blood T cells in healthy people across ages. Each donor supplied roughly 9.1 milliliters of peripheral blood. Next came a second PCR, run for about 7 to 12 cycles, which used a sample-barcoded 5' primer along with a J-beta primer mix. TCRdb re-called the 5' RACE reads with MiXCR, one entry per CDR3 protein. The sample includes roughly 930,000 distinct CDR3 sequences, roughly 48% of them seen just once. Germline V CDR1 and CDR2: SQVTM, ANQGSEA. The CDR3 runs to 13 residues. V gave up 2 bases and J gave up 0 bases, with 8 bases separating them. Study-wide results and caveats: A roughly linear age-dependent decrease characterized TCR beta diversity per million T cells.

This clonotype has only a few counts. Its target is unknown. The genes are TRBV29-1 and TRBJ2-7; D perhaps matches TRBD2 (6 bases). Sequenced input: blood. This clonotype originated in a man aged 25-40 years in good health. The CDR3 sequence: CSVERGSSYEQYF. The CDR3 DNA follows: TGCAGCGTTGAACGGGGGAGCTCCTACGAGCAGTACTTC.